This T cell receptor beta chain originates from a study of technical replicates of blood from several donors. Generated by immunoSEQ multiplex PCR, the TCRdb table keeps only in-frame clones and is missing some. The sample consists of about 18,000 clones, 70% to 85% of them appearing once. Germline CDR1 and CDR2: SGHKS and YYEKEE (reference sequence). CDR3 size: 15 residues. Trimming cost V 2 bases and J 3 bases; bases outside gene matches: 3. The receptor's source is a human donor in good health. Some clones in this sample may be carry-over from other donors' samples. Sequenced material: PBMCs. This chain joins TRBV5-5 and TRBJ2-7, with 12 bases fitting TRBD2. CDR3 protein: CASSLLAGGLYEQYF. The CDR3 nucleotides read TGTGCCAGCAGCTTACTAGCGGGAGGTCTCTACGAGCAGTACTTC.